The clone carrying this T cell receptor (beta chain) occurred a few times. The antigen is not known. The sample is drawn from a study of shared clonotypes between healthy human individuals. Study-wide points: Naive subsets tended to show greater estimated richness than memory subsets. Clonotypes which were not shared had lower generation probabilities than clonotypes that all four donors shared. Around 5.3% of naive CD4 clonotypes were shared across several donors. Sequencing depth was predicted to influence how clonotypes are shared among donors.

Sequencing used immunoSEQ multiplex PCR; TCRdb keeps in-frame clones, though not all of them. The table has 740,000 or so clones, roughly 73% seen once. This TCR came from a woman aged 30 to 39 in good health. Input material: memory CD4+ T cells sorted from blood. The subset is: CD45RA-negative fraction.

Written as DNA, the CDR3 is TGCGCCAGCAGCTCCGAGGGAGGTGAGGAGCAGTTCTTC. Translated: CASSSEGGEEQFF. The chain recombines TRBV5-1 with TRBJ2-1, with D perhaps matching TRBD2 (6 bases). V was clipped by 3 bases and J by 10 bases, with 14 bases between them. Germline CDR1 reads SGHRS; CDR2 reads YFSETQ. This CDR3 has 13 residues.